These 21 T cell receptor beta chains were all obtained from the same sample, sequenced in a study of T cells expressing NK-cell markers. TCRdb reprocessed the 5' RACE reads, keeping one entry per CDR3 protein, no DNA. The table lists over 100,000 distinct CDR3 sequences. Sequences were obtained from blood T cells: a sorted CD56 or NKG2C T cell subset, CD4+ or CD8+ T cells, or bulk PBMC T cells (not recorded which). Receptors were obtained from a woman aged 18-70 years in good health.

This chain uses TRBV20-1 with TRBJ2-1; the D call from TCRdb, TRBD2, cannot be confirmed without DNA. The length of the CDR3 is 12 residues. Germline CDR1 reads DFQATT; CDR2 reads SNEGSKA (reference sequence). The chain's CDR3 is CSATSGNDEQFF.

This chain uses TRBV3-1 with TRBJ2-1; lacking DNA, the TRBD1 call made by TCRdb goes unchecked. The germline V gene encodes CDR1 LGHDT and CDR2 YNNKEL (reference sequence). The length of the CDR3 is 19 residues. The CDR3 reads CASSQDRERGTAPYNEQFF.

The CDR3 loop is CASSFVSGLAKNIQYF. The V call is TRBV12-3 or TRBV12-4, the J call TRBJ2-4; TCRdb outputs TRBD2, but without DNA this stays unchecked. CDR3 length: 16 residues.

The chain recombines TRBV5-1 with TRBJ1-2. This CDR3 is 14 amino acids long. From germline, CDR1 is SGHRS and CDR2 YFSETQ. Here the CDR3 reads CASSPDFLLYGYTF.

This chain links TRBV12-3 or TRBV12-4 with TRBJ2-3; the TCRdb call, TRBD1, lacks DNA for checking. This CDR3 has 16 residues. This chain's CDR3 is CASSLKGTGGTDTQYF.

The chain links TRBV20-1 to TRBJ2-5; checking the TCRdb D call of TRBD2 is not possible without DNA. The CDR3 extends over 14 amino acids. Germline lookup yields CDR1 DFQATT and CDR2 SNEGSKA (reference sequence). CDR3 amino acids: CSPTLAELQETQYF.

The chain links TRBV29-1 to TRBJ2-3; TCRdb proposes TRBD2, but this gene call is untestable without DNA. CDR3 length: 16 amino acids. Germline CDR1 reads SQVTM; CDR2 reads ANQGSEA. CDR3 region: CSVDVLAEEVTDTQYF.

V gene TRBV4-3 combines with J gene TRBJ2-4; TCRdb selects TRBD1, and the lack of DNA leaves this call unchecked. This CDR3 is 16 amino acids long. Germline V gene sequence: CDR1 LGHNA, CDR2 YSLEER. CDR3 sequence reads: CASSQESGETKNIQYF.

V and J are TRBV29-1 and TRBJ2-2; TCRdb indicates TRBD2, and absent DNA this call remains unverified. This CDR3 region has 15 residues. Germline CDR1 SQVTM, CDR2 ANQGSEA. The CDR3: CSVASGLADTGELFF.

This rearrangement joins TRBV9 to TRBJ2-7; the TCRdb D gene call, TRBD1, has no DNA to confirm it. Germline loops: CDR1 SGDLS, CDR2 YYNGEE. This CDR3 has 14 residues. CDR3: CASSARLLGREQYF. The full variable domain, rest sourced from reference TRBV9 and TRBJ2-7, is DSGVTQTPKHLITATGQRVTLRCSPRSGDLSVYWYQQSLDQGLQFLIQYYNGEERAKGNILERFSAQQFPDLHSELNLSSLELGDSALYFCASSARLLGREQYFGPGTRLTVT.

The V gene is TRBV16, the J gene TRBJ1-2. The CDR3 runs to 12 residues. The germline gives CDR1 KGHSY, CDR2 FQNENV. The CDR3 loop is CASSWDNYGYTF.

CDR3 sequence: CASSIYSGGPPYNEQFF. This sequence joins TRBV19 and TRBJ2-1; TCRdb lists TRBD2, though no DNA is available to test this call. This CDR3 has 17 residues. Looked up from germline, CDR1 is LNHDA and CDR2 is SQIVND (reference sequence).

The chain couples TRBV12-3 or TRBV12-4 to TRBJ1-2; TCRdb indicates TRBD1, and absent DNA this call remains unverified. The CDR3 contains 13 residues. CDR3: CASSLGTGGGYTF.

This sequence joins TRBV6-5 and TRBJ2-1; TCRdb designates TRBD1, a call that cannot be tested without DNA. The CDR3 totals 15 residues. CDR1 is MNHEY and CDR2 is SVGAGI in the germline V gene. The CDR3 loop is CASSYGSPLYNEQFF.

CDR3 protein: CASGPFTGELFF. This sequence joins TRBV27 and TRBJ2-2. The CDR3 sequence is 12 residues long. CDR1 is MNHEY, CDR2 SMNVEV, per germline (reference sequence).

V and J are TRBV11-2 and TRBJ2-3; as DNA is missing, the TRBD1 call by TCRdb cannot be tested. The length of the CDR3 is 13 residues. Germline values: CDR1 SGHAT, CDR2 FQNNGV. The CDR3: CASSLVGGGTQYF.

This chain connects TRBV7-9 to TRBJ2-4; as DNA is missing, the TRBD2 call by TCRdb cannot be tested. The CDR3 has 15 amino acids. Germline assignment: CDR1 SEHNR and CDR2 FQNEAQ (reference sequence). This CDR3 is CASSGIGTSGVIQYF.

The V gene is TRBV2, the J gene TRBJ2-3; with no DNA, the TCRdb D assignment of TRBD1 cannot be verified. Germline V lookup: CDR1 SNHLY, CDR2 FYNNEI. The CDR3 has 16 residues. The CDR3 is CASSAQLRPVTDTQYF. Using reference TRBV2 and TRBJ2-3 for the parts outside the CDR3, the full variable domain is EPEVTQTPSHQVTQMGQEVILRCVPISNHLYFYWYRQILGQKVEFLVSFYNNEISEKSEIFDDQFSVERPDGSNFTLKIRSTKLEDSAMYFCASSAQLRPVTDTQYFGPGTRLTVL.

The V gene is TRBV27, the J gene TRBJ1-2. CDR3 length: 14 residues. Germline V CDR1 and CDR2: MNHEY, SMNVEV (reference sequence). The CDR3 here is CASTKPGTSYGYTF.

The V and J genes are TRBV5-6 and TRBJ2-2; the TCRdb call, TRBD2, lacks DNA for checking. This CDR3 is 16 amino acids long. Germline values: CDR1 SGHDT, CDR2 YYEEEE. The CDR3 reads CASSVVSGLGTGELFF.

The CDR3 loop is CSVAPSSSGANVLTF. The chain has TRBV29-1 and TRBJ2-6; with no DNA, the TCRdb D assignment of TRBD2 cannot be verified. The CDR3 is made up of 15 amino acids. CDR1 is SQVTM, CDR2 ANQGSEA, per germline.